These 24 T cell receptor beta chains were sequenced from one sample in a study of cytomegalovirus exposure and HLA in healthy donors. Primers for the PCR totalled 60 Vbeta and 13 Jbeta. The method was immunoSEQ multiplex PCR; TCRdb's version includes in-frame clones alone and lacks a portion of them. In the table there are about 110,000 clones, about two thirds of which are singletons. The sample comprised PBMCs. All receptors derive from a man aged 25-45 years in good health and CMV-seropositive.

This chain links TRBV18 with TRBJ2-5; 15 bases line up with TRBD2. The CDR3 sequence is 17 residues long. Trimming at V came to 0 bases and at J to 2 bases, leaving 1 base not matched to a gene. Germline V gives CDR1 KGHSH, CDR2 LQKENI. CDR3 sequence reads: CASSPPGLAGGQETQYF. CDR3 DNA: TGTGCCAGCTCACCACCTGGACTAGCGGGGGGGCAAGAGACCCAGTACTTC.

The V and J genes are TRBV2 and TRBJ2-2; the D gene is possibly TRBD2 (5 bases). The CDR3 loop spans 14 amino acids. Per the germline V gene, CDR1 is SNHLY and CDR2 is FYNNEI. V lost 6 bases and J lost 0, with 8 bases in between. CDR3 residues: CASRDGANTGELFF. CDR3 bases: TGTGCCAGCAGGGACGGGGCGAACACCGGGGAGCTGTTTTTT.

This clone was seen more than once but under ten times. The CDR3 region is CASSLTELIYGYTF. The CDR3 coding sequence is TGTGCCAGCAGCTTAACCGAACTGATTTATGGCTACACCTTC. This rearrangement joins TRBV5-4 to TRBJ1-2, with D unclear. Germline lookup yields CDR1 SGHNT and CDR2 YYREEE (reference sequence). The CDR3 runs to 14 residues. With 2 bases removed from V and 5 bases from J, the gap between germline ends came to 13 bases.

This clone has a single count. The chain carries TRBV28 and TRBJ2-3; 8 nucleotides match TRBD1. Losses at the gene ends were 8 bases for V and 4 bases for J; bases not matched to a gene: 8. CDR1 is MDHEN, CDR2 SYDVKM, per germline. CDR3 length: 14 residues. The DNA of the CDR3 is TGTGCCAGCCGTATAGGACAGGGAGCAGATACGCAGTATTTT. Translating it yields CASRIGQGADTQYF.

This chain uses TRBV19 with TRBJ1-3; the D gene is possibly TRBD1 (5 bases). The CDR3 contains 16 residues. V was cut by 1 base and J by 0 bases, with 10 bases left in between. Germline assignment: CDR1 LNHDA and CDR2 SQIVND (reference sequence). CDR3 in amino acids: CASSIGQGSSGNTIYF. The DNA for the CDR3 is TGTGCCAGTAGTATAGGTCAGGGCTCCTCTGGAAACACCATATATTTT.

The chain carries TRBV30 and TRBJ1-6, with TRBD1 matching over 9 bases. The trim removed 3 bases at V and 9 bases at J, leaving 3 bases unmatched. In germline, CDR1 is GTSNPN, CDR2 SVGIG (reference sequence). This CDR3 is built from 13 residues. CDR3: CAWRDRGSSPLHF. DNA of the CDR3: TGTGCCTGGAGGGACAGGGGAAGTTCACCCCTCCACTTT.

CDR3 in DNA: TGTGCCAGCAGCTTACGCGGGACAGGGAACGGCTACACCTTC. It translates to CASSLRGTGNGYTF. The chain recombines TRBV7-2 with TRBJ1-2, with 9 bases identical to TRBD1. Germline loops: CDR1 SGHTA, CDR2 FQGNSA. The CDR3 extends over 14 amino acids. With V trimmed by 2 bases and J by 8 bases, 6 bases remained unmatched. The full variable domain, rest sourced from reference TRBV7-2 and TRBJ1-2, is GAGVSQSPSNKVTEKGKDVELRCDPISGHTALYWYRQSLGQGLEFLIYFQGNSAPDKSGLPSDRFSAERTGGSVSTLTIQRTQQEDSAVYLCASSLRGTGNGYTFGSGTRLTVV.

CDR3 loop: CASSQARQSSYEQYF. In DNA form, the CDR3 reads TGCGCCAGCAGCCAAGCCCGACAAAGCTCCTACGAGCAGTACTTC. This sequence joins TRBV4-1 and TRBJ2-7; D call uncertain. V lost 1 base to trimming and J lost 0 bases, with 10 bases between them. CDR1 and CDR2 from the germline V gene are MGHRA and YSYEKL. The CDR3 contains 15 residues.

This clone was counted only a few times. This chain joins TRBV5-1 and TRBJ1-1; TRBD1 agrees at 7 bases. Germline V lookup: CDR1 SGHRS, CDR2 YFSETQ. The J segment lost 1 base and the V segment lost 2 bases, leaving 2 bases of the junction unmatched. This CDR3 is 14 amino acids long. Written as DNA, the CDR3 is TGCGCCAGCAGCTTTGGGACAGAGAACACTGAAGCTTTCTTT. Its protein is CASSFGTENTEAFF.

The chain carries TRBV5-1 and TRBJ2-7; 10 nucleotides agree with TRBD1. The CDR3 covers 14 residues. CDR1 is SGHRS, CDR2 YFSETQ, per germline. The trim removed 4 bases at V and 7 bases at J, leaving 8 bases unmatched. This CDR3 is CASSPGTGDWEQYF. DNA for the CDR3: TGCGCCAGCAGCCCCGGGACAGGGGATTGGGAGCAGTACTTC. Based on the CDR3 plus reference TRBV5-1 and TRBJ2-7, the full variable domain is KAGVTQTPRYLIKTRGQQVTLSCSPISGHRSVSWYQQTPGQGLQFLFEYFSETQRNKGNFPGRFSGRQFSNSRSEMNVSTLELGDSALYLCASSPGTGDWEQYFGPGTRLTVT.

V gene TRBV4-2 combines with J gene TRBJ2-3; 8 nucleotides align to TRBD2. The CDR3 runs 19 residues. CDR1 LGHNA and CDR2 YNFKEQ come from the germline V gene. V trimming: 0 bases; J trimming: 2 bases; junction bases outside the gene matches: 13. CDR3 nucleotide sequence: TGTGCCAGCAGCCAAGATCCGGGGCAAGCGGGGGTCGTCACAGATACGCAGTATTTT. Amino acids: CASSQDPGQAGVVTDTQYF.

CDR3 in DNA: TGTGCCTGGAGTCAGTTAGCGGGGGGTAACAATGAGCAGTTCTTC. It yields the protein CAWSQLAGGNNEQFF. The genes are TRBV30 and TRBJ2-1; 10 nucleotides align to TRBD2. The V gene end was trimmed by 2 bases and the J gene end by 5 bases; junction bases not matched to a gene: 6. This CDR3 is built from 15 residues. Looked up from germline, CDR1 is GTSNPN and CDR2 is SVGIG (reference sequence).

This chain links TRBV30 with TRBJ2-1; a weak D match, TRBD1 (6 bases). V lost 8 bases to trimming and J lost 1 base, with 21 bases between them. The CDR3 loop spans 16 amino acids. CDR1 GTSNPN and CDR2 SVGIG come from the germline V gene (reference sequence). The chain's CDR3 is CAGRLWGPLSYNEQFF. The CDR3 nucleotides read TGTGCCGGTAGACTTTGGGGGCCGTTATCCTACAATGAGCAGTTCTTC.

The rearrangement uses TRBV27 and TRBJ2-5; 7 bases agree with TRBD1. CDR1 MNHEY and CDR2 SMNVEV come from the germline V gene (reference sequence). Trimming cost V 1 base and J 4 bases; bases outside gene matches: 0. The CDR3 extends over 13 amino acids. The CDR3 DNA reads TGTGCCAGCAGTTTATGGGACAGAGAGACCCAGTACTTC. It is translated as CASSLWDRETQYF.

The chain employs TRBV4-3 and TRBJ2-7, with D tentatively TRBD1 (6 bases). Germline CDR1 and CDR2: LGHNA and YSLEER. Deletions cut 5 bases from V and 0 bases from J, with 14 bases between. The CDR3 spans 15 residues. The CDR3: CASSGRDIPSYEQYV. The DNA for the CDR3 is TGCGCCAGCAGCGGCCGGGACATCCCCTCCTACGAGCAGTACGTC.

This clone appeared a few times. The chain joins TRBV28 to TRBJ2-3; 9 bases line up with TRBD1. Germline CDR1 is MDHEN and CDR2 is SYDVKM. J lost 4 bases, V lost 8 bases, and 7 bases had no gene match. The CDR3 is 14 residues long. CDR3 region: CASLRTGVADTQYF. The CDR3 nucleotides read TGTGCCAGCCTTAGGACAGGGGTAGCAGATACGCAGTATTTT.

This chain joins TRBV5-4 and TRBJ1-1; maybe TRBD1 (5 bases). The CDR3 has 16 residues. Trimming shortened V by 4 bases and J by 0 bases, and 16 bases separated the two germline ends. CDR1 and CDR2 (germline): SGHNT, YYREEE (reference sequence). CDR3 sequence reads: CASSRGGVMVNTEAFF. The CDR3 bases are TGTGCCAGCAGCAGGGGAGGGGTCATGGTGAACACTGAAGCTTTCTTT.

The chain's CDR3 is CASSPWDTREADTGELFF. The CDR3 DNA reads TGTGCCAGCAGCCCCTGGGACACTCGAGAAGCGGACACCGGGGAGCTGTTTTTT. V usage is TRBV11-3 and J usage is TRBJ2-2; a weak D match, TRBD1 (6 bases). Per the germline V gene, CDR1 is SGHNT and CDR2 is YENEEA. This CDR3 comprises 18 residues. With 5 bases removed from V and 3 bases from J, the gap between germline ends came to 22 bases.

The V and J genes are TRBV4-1 and TRBJ2-1; 7 nucleotides agree with TRBD2. This CDR3 has 15 amino acids. After removal of 5 bases from V and 2 bases from J, the junction contained 6 bases not matched to a gene. The germline V gene encodes CDR1 MGHRA and CDR2 YSYEKL. In DNA form, the CDR3 reads TGCGCCAGCAGCTTCGGGACTACCCCCTACAATGAGCAGTTCTTC. It encodes CASSFGTTPYNEQFF.

This clone was seen only a few times. CDR3 nucleotide sequence: TGTGCCACCAGCAGAGATAGGGGCGGGAGGACCCATACGCAGTATTTT. Translating gives CATSRDRGGRTHTQYF. This chain links TRBV15 with TRBJ2-3, with 8 bases identical to TRBD2. This CDR3 contains 16 residues. Germline lookup yields CDR1 LNHNV and CDR2 YYDKDF (reference sequence). With V trimmed by 0 bases and J by 7 bases, 9 bases remained unmatched.

This chain connects TRBV5-1 to TRBJ2-7; D not certain. The CDR3 has 11 amino acids. CDR1 is SGHRS, CDR2 YFSETQ, per germline. Trimming shortened V by 3 bases and J by 3 bases, and 4 bases separated the two germline ends. Here the CDR3 reads CASSYNYEQYF. The CDR3 coding sequence is TGCGCCAGCAGCTATAACTACGAGCAGTACTTC. Supplemented by reference TRBV5-1 and TRBJ2-7, the full variable domain reads KAGVTQTPRYLIKTRGQQVTLSCSPISGHRSVSWYQQTPGQGLQFLFEYFSETQRNKGNFPGRFSGRQFSNSRSEMNVSTLELGDSALYLCASSYNYEQYFGPGTRLTVT.

In this sample, this clone turned up once. The V call is TRBV5-1, the J call TRBJ2-7; 8 bases agree with TRBD2. The CDR3 has 15 residues. In germline, CDR1 is SGHRS, CDR2 YFSETQ. V was pared by 4 bases and J by 6 bases, with 12 bases of the junction left unmatched. The CDR3 here is CASSRDGGDSLEQYF. In nucleotides, the CDR3 is TGCGCCAGCAGCCGGGACGGGGGGGACTCACTCGAGCAGTACTTC.

CDR3 residues: CASSLGTQPYEQYV. The CDR3 DNA reads as TGTGCCAGCAGCTTGGGTACACAGCCCTACGAGCAGTACGTC. This chain joins TRBV5-6 and TRBJ2-7; D call uncertain. This CDR3 has 14 amino acids. CDR1 is SGHDT, CDR2 YYEEEE, per germline. V was trimmed by 0 bases and J by 2 bases, leaving 9 bases between them.

Only a few counts were recorded for this clone. DNA for the CDR3: TGCAGCGTTGAGGCCGGGTTGTCCTACGAGCAGTACGTC. Protein sequence: CSVEAGLSYEQYV. This rearrangement joins TRBV29-1 to TRBJ2-7; no definite D call. The CDR3 is 13 amino acids. The V gene's germline CDR1 is SQVTM and CDR2 ANQGSEA. The V end was cut by 3 bases, the J end by 1 base, with 10 bases between.